These 3 T cell receptor beta chains share one sample of origin, sequenced in a study of PD-1 blockade in classical Hodgkin lymphoma. Produced via immunoSEQ multiplex PCR; TCRdb's table is partial and in-frame only. This sample yields under 30,000 clones, of which about 76% are seen a single time; over 2.5% belongs to the top ten. Every patient was affected by relapse after autologous stem cell transplantation, while exposure to brentuximab vedotin was not uniform. The specimen comprised peripheral blood mononuclear cells (PBMCs), sampled before the second cycle of nivolumab. The source is a human donor with classical Hodgkin lymphoma.

The V call is TRBV2, the J call TRBJ2-7; 8 bases match TRBD1. The CDR3 runs to 13 residues. From germline, CDR1 is SNHLY and CDR2 FYNNEI. Trimming took 8 bases from V and 2 from J; bases not matched to a gene: 5. The CDR3 DNA is TGTGCCAGCGGCCCGGGACAGGCCTACGAGCAGTACTTC. Protein: CASGPGQAYEQYF. Filled out from reference TRBV2 and TRBJ2-7, the complete variable domain reads EPEVTQTPSHQVTQMGQEVILRCVPISNHLYFYWYRQILGQKVEFLVSFYNNEISEKSEIFDDQFSVERPDGSNFTLKIRSTKLEDSAMYFCASGPGQAYEQYFGPGTRLTVT.

The chain uses TRBV15 and TRBJ1-1; no reliable D call. Trimming cost V 1 base and J 1 base, with 4 bases left between them. In germline, CDR1 is LNHNV, CDR2 YYDKDF (reference sequence). The length of the CDR3 is 13 residues. CDR3 bases: TGTGCCACCAGCAGAGGGGGGAACACTGAAGCTTTCTTT. This codes for CATSRGGNTEAFF. The complete variable domain, with remaining parts taken from reference TRBV15 and TRBJ1-1, reads DAMVIQNPRYQVTQFGKPVTLSCSQTLNHNVMYWYQQKSSQAPKLLFHYYDKDFNNEADTPDNFQSRRPNTSFCFLDIRSPGLGDTAMYLCATSRGGNTEAFFGQGTRLTVV.

The chain carries TRBV12-5 and TRBJ2-7; 9 bases fit TRBD1. V trimming: 6 bases; J trimming: 0 bases; junction bases outside the gene matches: 9. Germline assignment: CDR1 LGHNT and CDR2 FRNRAP. The CDR3 spans 16 residues. CDR3 coding DNA: TGTGCTAGTGGAGACCCCGGGACAGGGTCCTCCTACGAGCAGTACTTC. This encodes CASGDPGTGSSYEQYF.